The 18 T cell receptor beta chains reported below all come from one sample, sequenced in a study of blood T cell repertoires in COVID-19. The assay was immunoSEQ multiplex PCR, and TCRdb's table has in-frame clones only and misses some. The table shows 250,000 to 300,000 clones, with 80% to 90% occurring only once. Sequencing was performed on peripheral blood. Source of these receptors: a man aged 35 to 55 with acute or convalescent COVID-19.

The chain joins TRBV5-1 to TRBJ1-5, with TRBD1 matching over 8 bases. This CDR3 has 17 amino acids. The J segment lost 2 bases and the V segment lost 1 base, leaving 8 bases of the junction unmatched. The germline CDR1 and CDR2 sequences are SGHRS and YFSETQ. The chain's CDR3 is CASSLYGETGGNQPQHF. CDR3 DNA sequence: TGCGCCAGCAGCTTGTACGGCGAGACAGGGGGCAATCAGCCCCAGCATTTT.

The chain links TRBV21-1 to TRBJ1-5; the DNA was not compared with TRBD1, the D call given in the table. TRBV21-1 corresponds to a pseudogene. The CDR3 covers 19 residues. CDR3 sequence (DNA): TGTGCCAGCAGCTCCTACAGGGGGCTAGGTTGTGGGAGCAATCAGCCCCAGCATTTT. Protein product: CASSSYRGLGCGSNQPQHF.

The genes are TRBV5-4 and TRBJ2-1, with 11 bases matching TRBD2. J lost 3 bases, V lost 3 bases, and 5 bases had no gene match. CDR3 length: 16 residues. The germline CDR1 and CDR2 sequences are SGHNT and YYREEE (reference sequence). The CDR3 here is CASSSISGGGYNEQFF. CDR3 nucleotides: TGTGCCAGCAGCTCGATTAGCGGGGGGGGCTACAATGAGCAGTTCTTC.

The chain recombines TRBV6-1 with TRBJ1-2; 8 bases map to TRBD1. This CDR3 is built from 17 residues. Trimming took 3 bases from V and 8 from J; bases not matched to a gene: 17. Germline CDR1 MNHNS, CDR2 SASEGT. The CDR3 nucleotides read TGTGCCAGCAGTGAGCTCCAGGGGGCCTTGCGCGGACGAGGCTACACCTTC. It specifies CASSELQGALRGRGYTF.

DNA for the CDR3: TGTGCCATCAGTCAGGGACTAGCCATAGAGAATGAGCAGTTCTTC. Translated: CAISQGLAIENEQFF. J is TRBJ2-1 and V is TRBV10-3, with TRBD2 matching 9 bases. The CDR3 covers 15 residues. V shed 5 bases and J 7 bases; nucleotides not matched to a gene: 9. Germline values: CDR1 ENHRY, CDR2 SYGVKD.

This chain links TRBV7-8 with TRBJ1-4, with D maybe TRBD1 (5 bases). Deletions cut 5 bases from V and 10 bases from J, with 14 bases between. CDR3 length: 13 residues. Germline CDR1 SGHVS, CDR2 FQNEAQ. The CDR3 here is CASSPSGGAKLFF. CDR3 sequence (DNA): TGTGCCAGCAGCCCCTCGGGGGGAGCAAAACTGTTTTTT.

The chain links TRBV3-1 (or the pseudogene TRBV3-2) to TRBJ2-3, with 7 bases lining up with TRBD1. CDR3 length: 13 residues. Germline CDR1 reads LGHDT; CDR2 reads YNNKEL (reference sequence). J was trimmed by 1 base and V by 7 bases; bases with no gene match: 2. The CDR3 DNA reads as TGTGCCAGCATAGGACAGGGCACAGATACGCAGTATTTT. This codes for CASIGQGTDTQYF.

The chain links TRBV19 to TRBJ2-7, with 9 bases fitting TRBD1. Germline trimming cut 6 bases from V and 1 base from J; bases unmatched to any gene: 7. The germline CDR1 and CDR2 sequences are LNHDA and SQIVND (reference sequence). This CDR3 spans 15 amino acids. DNA for the CDR3: TGTGCCAGTAGCTTTCCGGGACAGGGTTCCTACGAGCAGTACTTC. Protein sequence: CASSFPGQGSYEQYF.

This clone has a single count. V gene TRBV5-1 combines with J gene TRBJ1-1, with D unresolved. CDR3 length equals 14 residues. Germline-derived CDR1 and CDR2 are SGHRS and YFSETQ. Deletions cut 4 bases from V and 3 bases from J, with 13 bases between. CDR3 coding DNA: TGCGCCAGCAGCCGAAACCTGGGCTACACTGAAGCTTTCTTT. It is translated as CASSRNLGYTEAFF.

The rearrangement joins TRBV3-1 (or the pseudogene TRBV3-2) to TRBJ2-7, with TRBD1 as a possible D gene (5 bases). Germline values: CDR1 LGHDT, CDR2 YNNKEL (reference sequence). With 5 bases removed from V and 6 bases from J, the gap between germline ends came to 14 bases. This CDR3 has 13 amino acids. This CDR3 is CASSFRQSGEQYF. DNA for the CDR3: TGTGCCAGCAGCTTCCGACAGTCGGGCGAGCAGTACTTC.

The V call is TRBV2, the J call TRBJ1-1; 9 positions agree with TRBD1. Germline CDR1 reads SNHLY; CDR2 reads FYNNEI. V dropped 6 bases and J dropped 3; count of bases not matched to a gene: 8. CDR3 length: 15 residues. CDR3 in DNA: TGTGCCAGCAGGGATTCGACAGGGGGTCACACTGAAGCTTTCTTT. It codes for CASRDSTGGHTEAFF.

On this clone itself: Other nucleotide sequences in the sample specify the same CDR3. The chain recombines TRBV9 with TRBJ1-1; D is possibly TRBD1 (5 bases). CDR1 is SGDLS, CDR2 YYNGEE, per germline. The V end lost 3 bases, the J end lost 0 bases, and 9 bases lay between the germline ends. This CDR3 is 14 amino acids long. The CDR3: CASSDGQLNTEAFF. For the CDR3, the DNA is TGTGCCAGCAGCGACGGACAACTGAACACTGAAGCTTTCTTT.

V usage is TRBV18 and J usage is TRBJ1-1, with TRBD1 identical over 9 bases. The length of the CDR3 is 16 residues. From germline, CDR1 is KGHSH and CDR2 LQKENI. Trimming removed 6 bases from V and 5 bases from J; junction bases left unmatched: 13. Written as DNA, the CDR3 is TGTGCCAGCTCCGGGACAGGGTGGTCTTATAGAACTGAAGCTTTCTTT. This gives the protein CASSGTGWSYRTEAFF.

The chain uses TRBV2 and TRBJ1-1, with D possibly TRBD1 on 5 matching bases. This CDR3 spans 12 amino acids. V was clipped by 6 bases and J by 14 bases, with 19 bases between them. CDR1 and CDR2 (germline): SNHLY, FYNNEI. CDR3 in DNA: TGTGCCAGCAGGTACACGGGAGGGGCTTTATTCTTT. It translates to CASRYTGGALFF.

The gene calls are TRBV2 and TRBJ1-2; D is uncertain. V was trimmed by 8 bases and J by 2 bases, leaving 12 bases between them. Germline loops: CDR1 SNHLY, CDR2 FYNNEI. This CDR3 contains 13 residues. Here the CDR3 DNA reads TGTGCCAGCTCGCGTAACAGAAACTATGGCTACACCTTC. It encodes CASSRNRNYGYTF.

V gene TRBV5-1 combines with J gene TRBJ2-7, with D possibly matching TRBD1 (6 bases). The germline gives CDR1 SGHRS, CDR2 YFSETQ. V gave up 1 base and J gave up 3 bases, with 11 bases separating them. The CDR3 contains 14 residues. CDR3 DNA: TGCGCCAGCAGCTTGTCAGGGGACGGCTACGAGCAGTACTTC. Amino acids: CASSLSGDGYEQYF. The complete variable domain, with remaining parts taken from reference TRBV5-1 and TRBJ2-7, reads KAGVTQTPRYLIKTRGQQVTLSCSPISGHRSVSWYQQTPGQGLQFLFEYFSETQRNKGNFPGRFSGRQFSNSRSEMNVSTLELGDSALYLCASSLSGDGYEQYFGPGTRLTVT.

The chain is built from TRBV2 and TRBJ1-3; TRBD1 aligns across 9 bases. V gave up 8 bases and J gave up 1 base; unmatched junction bases: 9. This CDR3 has 16 amino acids. Germline values: CDR1 SNHLY, CDR2 FYNNEI. The CDR3 loop is CASRPGQGISGNTIYF. For the CDR3, the DNA is TGTGCCAGCCGGCCGGGACAGGGAATTTCTGGAAACACCATATATTTT.

This chain connects TRBV5-4 to TRBJ1-2, with TRBD1 matching 7 bases. V lost 2 bases, J lost 4 bases, and 2 bases stayed unmatched. The CDR3 contains 13 residues. Germline V CDR1 and CDR2: SGHNT, YYREEE (reference sequence). The DNA for the CDR3 is TGTGCCAGCAGCTTTACAGGGGCCTATGGCTACACCTTC. This sequence encodes CASSFTGAYGYTF.